This paragraph reports one TCR beta chain. Its antigen target is currently unknown. Per-base quality was not reported, and no clone a single base away is much larger than it. This sample stems from a study of control samples from healthy donors and cancer patients (dated by TCRdb to the early 2020s). Trimming takes 4 bases off V and 3 bases off J; junction bases not matched to a gene: 14. The CDR3 contains 17 residues, cysteine and phenylalanine counted. CDR3 DNA only is kept here, 51 bases in frame from base 1. In the germline V gene (reference sequence), CDR1 corresponds to LGHDT and CDR2 to YNNKEL. The protocol used for the library was the immunoSEQ multiplex PCR assay. The immuneACCESS repertoire file appears here via TCRdb, limited to in-frame rearrangements. These files lack a portion of the clones; in checked studies, under half of the deficit traces to unresolved V genes, and the cause of the others is not known. The sample table holds about 110,000 clones, of which approximately 88% were seen once. The ten largest account for 3.7% of the sample.

This receptor was taken from a woman aged 55-70 years with lung cancer. Material: PBMCs. The chain employs TRBV3-1 (or the pseudogene TRBV3-2) and TRBJ2-5; 7 central bases correspond to TRBD1. The sequence in DNA is TGTGCCAGCAGCCTCCCGGGACAGCTAGCTTCCAAAGAGACCCAGTACTTC. This translates into CASSLPGQLASKETQYF.